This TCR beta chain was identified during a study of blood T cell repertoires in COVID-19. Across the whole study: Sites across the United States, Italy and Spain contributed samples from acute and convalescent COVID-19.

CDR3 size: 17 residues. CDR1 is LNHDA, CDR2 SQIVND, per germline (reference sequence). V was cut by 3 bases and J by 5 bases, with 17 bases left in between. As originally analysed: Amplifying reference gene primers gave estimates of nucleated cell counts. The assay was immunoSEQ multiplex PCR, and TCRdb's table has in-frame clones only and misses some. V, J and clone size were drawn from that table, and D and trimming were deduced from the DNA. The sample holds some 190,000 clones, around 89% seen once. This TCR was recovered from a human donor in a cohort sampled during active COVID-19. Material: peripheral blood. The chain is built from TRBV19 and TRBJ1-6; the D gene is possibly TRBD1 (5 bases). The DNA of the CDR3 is TGTGCCAGTAGTATCGAAGGTCTCAGGGTGAATAATTCACCCCTCCACTTT. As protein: CASSIEGLRVNNSPLHF.